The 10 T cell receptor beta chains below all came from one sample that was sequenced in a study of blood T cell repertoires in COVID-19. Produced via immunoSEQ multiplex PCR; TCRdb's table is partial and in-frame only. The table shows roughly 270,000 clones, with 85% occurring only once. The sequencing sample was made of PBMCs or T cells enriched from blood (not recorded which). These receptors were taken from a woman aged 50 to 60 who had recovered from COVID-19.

CDR3 sequence reads: CASSRLEQGVSNQPQHF. Here the CDR3 DNA reads TGTGCCAGCTCAAGGTTAGAACAGGGGGTTAGCAATCAGCCCCAGCATTTT. The chain combines TRBV18 with TRBJ1-5, with 8 bases lining up with TRBD1. The CDR3 has 17 amino acids. The germline V gene encodes CDR1 KGHSH and CDR2 LQKENI. V trimming: 5 bases; J trimming: 0 bases; junction bases outside the gene matches: 9.

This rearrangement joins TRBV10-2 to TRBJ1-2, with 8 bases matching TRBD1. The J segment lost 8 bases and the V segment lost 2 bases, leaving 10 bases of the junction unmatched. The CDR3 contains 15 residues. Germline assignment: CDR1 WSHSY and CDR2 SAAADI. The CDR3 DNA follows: TGCGCCAGCAGTGAGGACCATCAGGGGGCGCGGGGCTACACCTTC. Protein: CASSEDHQGARGYTF.

The CDR3 DNA reads TGTGCCAGCAGCCTACGACAGGGTGGGCAGCCCCAGCATTTT. This encodes CASSLRQGGQPQHF. V gene TRBV7-2 combines with J gene TRBJ1-5; 7 bases are a match to TRBD1. CDR1 is SGHTA, CDR2 FQGNSA, per germline. With V trimmed by 5 bases and J by 7 bases, 8 bases remained unmatched. The CDR3 consists of 14 residues.

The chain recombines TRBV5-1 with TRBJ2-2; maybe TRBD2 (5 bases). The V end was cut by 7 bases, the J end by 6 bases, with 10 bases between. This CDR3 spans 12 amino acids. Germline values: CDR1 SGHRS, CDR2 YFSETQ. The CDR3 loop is CASGERPGELFF. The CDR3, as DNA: TGCGCCAGCGGGGAGCGGCCCGGGGAGCTGTTTTTT.

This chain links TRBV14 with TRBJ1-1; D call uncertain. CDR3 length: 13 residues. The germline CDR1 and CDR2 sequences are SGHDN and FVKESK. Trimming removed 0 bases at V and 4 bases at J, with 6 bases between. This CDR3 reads CASSQERVTEAFF. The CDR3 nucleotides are TGTGCCAGCAGCCAAGAGAGGGTCACTGAAGCTTTCTTT.

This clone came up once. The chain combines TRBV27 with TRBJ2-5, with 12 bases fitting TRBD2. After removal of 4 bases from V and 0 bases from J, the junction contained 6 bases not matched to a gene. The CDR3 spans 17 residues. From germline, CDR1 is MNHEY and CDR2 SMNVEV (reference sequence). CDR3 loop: CASSSLAGGPNQETQYF. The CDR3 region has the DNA TGTGCCAGCAGTTCACTAGCGGGGGGCCCCAACCAAGAGACCCAGTACTTC.

The CDR3 region is CASSVGDSTEAFF. The CDR3 region has the DNA TGTGCCAGCAGCGTAGGGGACAGCACTGAAGCTTTCTTT. The J gene is TRBJ1-1, the V gene TRBV9; 7 bases map to TRBD1. The CDR3 sequence is 13 residues long. Germline V gives CDR1 SGDLS, CDR2 YYNGEE. V lost 0 bases and J lost 4; bases outside the gene matches: 0.

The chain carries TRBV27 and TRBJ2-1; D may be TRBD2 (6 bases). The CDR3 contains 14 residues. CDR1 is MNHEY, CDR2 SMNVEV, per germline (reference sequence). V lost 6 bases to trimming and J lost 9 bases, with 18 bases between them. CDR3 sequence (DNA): TGTGCCAGCAGCGAGGACTATGTAACGACTGAGCAGTTCTTC. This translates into CASSEDYVTTEQFF.

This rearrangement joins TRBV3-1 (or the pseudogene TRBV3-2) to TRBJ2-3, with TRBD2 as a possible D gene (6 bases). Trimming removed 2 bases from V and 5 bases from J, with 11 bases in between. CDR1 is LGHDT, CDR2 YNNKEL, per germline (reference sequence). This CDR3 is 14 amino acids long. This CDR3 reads CASSQWRDGDTQYF. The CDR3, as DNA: TGTGCCAGCAGCCAATGGCGGGATGGAGATACGCAGTATTTT.

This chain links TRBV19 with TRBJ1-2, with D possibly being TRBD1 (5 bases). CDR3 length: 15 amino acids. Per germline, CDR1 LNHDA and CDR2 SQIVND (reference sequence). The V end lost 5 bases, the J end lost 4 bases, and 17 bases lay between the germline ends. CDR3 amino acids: CASSAGPPGGYGYTF. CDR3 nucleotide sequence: TGTGCCAGTAGTGCGGGACCGCCGGGTGGCTATGGCTACACCTTC.